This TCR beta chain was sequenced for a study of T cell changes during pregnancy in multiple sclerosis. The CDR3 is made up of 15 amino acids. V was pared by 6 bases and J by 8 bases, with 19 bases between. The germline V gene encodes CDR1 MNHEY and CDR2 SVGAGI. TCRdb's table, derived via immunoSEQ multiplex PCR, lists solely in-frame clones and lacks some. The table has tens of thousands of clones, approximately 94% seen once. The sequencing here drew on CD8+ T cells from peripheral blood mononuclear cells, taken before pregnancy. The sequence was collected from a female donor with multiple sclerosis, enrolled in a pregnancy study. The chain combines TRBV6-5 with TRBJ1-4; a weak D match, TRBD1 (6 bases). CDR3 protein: CASSPIQGQEEKLFF. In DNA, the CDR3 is TGTGCCAGCAGCCCGATTCAGGGGCAGGAAGAAAAACTGTTTTTT.